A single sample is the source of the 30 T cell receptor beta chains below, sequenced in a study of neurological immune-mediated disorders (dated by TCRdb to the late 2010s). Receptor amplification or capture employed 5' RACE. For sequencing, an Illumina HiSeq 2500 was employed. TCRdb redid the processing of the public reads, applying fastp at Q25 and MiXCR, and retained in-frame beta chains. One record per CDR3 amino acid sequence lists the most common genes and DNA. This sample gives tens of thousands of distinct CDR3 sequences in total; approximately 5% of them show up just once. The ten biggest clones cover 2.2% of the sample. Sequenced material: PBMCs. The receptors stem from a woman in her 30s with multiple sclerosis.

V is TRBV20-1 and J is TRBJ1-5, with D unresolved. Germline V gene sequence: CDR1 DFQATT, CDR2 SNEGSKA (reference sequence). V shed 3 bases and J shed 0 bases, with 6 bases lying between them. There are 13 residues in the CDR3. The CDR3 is CSARAYSNQPQHF. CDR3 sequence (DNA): TGCAGTGCTAGGGCATATAGCAATCAGCCCCAGCATTTT.

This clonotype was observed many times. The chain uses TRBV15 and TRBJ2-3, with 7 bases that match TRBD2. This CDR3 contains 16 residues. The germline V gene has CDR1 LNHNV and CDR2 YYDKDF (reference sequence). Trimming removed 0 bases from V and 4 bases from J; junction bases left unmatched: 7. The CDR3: CATSRDHPGGPDTQYF. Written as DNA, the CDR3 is TGTGCCACCAGCAGAGATCACCCGGGAGGCCCAGATACGCAGTATTTT. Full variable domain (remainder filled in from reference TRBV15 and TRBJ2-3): DAMVIQNPRYQVTQFGKPVTLSCSQTLNHNVMYWYQQKSSQAPKLLFHYYDKDFNNEADTPDNFQSRRPNTSFCFLDIRSPGLGDTAMYLCATSRDHPGGPDTQYFGPGTRLTVL.

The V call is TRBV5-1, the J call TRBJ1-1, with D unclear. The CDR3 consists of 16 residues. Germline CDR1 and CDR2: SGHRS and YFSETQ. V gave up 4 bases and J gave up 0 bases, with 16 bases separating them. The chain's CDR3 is CASSPRGGEMNTEAFF. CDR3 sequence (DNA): TGCGCCAGCAGCCCCCGTGGCGGAGAAATGAACACTGAAGCTTTCTTT. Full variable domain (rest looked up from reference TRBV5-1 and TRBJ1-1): KAGVTQTPRYLIKTRGQQVTLSCSPISGHRSVSWYQQTPGQGLQFLFEYFSETQRNKGNFPGRFSGRQFSNSRSEMNVSTLELGDSALYLCASSPRGGEMNTEAFFGQGTRLTVV.

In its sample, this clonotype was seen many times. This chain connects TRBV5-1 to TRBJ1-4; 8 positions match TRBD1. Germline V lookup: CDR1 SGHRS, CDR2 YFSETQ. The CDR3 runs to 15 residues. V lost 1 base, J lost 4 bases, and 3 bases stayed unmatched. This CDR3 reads CASSLRTGFNEKLFF. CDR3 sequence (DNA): TGCGCCAGCAGCTTGAGGACAGGGTTTAATGAAAAACTGTTTTTT.

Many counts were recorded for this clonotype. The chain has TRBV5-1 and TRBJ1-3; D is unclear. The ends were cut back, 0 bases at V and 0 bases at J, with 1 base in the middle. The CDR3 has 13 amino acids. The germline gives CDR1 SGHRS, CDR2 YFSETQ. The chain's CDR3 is CASSLDSGNTIYF. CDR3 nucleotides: TGCGCCAGCAGCTTGGACTCTGGAAACACCATATATTTT.

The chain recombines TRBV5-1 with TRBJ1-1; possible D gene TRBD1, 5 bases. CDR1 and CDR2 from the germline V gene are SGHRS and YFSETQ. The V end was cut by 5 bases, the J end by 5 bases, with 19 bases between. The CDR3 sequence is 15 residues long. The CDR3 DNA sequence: TGCGCCAGCAGGCCCGATTGGGCAGGGTTAACTGAAGCTTTCTTT. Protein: CASRPDWAGLTEAFF.

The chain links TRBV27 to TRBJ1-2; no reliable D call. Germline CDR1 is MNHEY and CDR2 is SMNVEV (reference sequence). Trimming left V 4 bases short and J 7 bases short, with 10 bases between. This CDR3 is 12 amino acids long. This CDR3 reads CASSSHTGGYTF. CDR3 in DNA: TGTGCCAGCAGTTCCCACACGGGTGGCTACACCTTC.

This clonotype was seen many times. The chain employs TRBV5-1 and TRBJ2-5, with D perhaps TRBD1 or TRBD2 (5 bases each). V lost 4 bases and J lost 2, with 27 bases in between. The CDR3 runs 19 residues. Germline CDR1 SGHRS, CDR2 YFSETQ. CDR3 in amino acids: CASSPNVPLQGRGQETQYF. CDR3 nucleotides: TGCGCCAGCAGCCCTAACGTCCCACTCCAGGGTCGGGGACAAGAGACCCAGTACTTC.

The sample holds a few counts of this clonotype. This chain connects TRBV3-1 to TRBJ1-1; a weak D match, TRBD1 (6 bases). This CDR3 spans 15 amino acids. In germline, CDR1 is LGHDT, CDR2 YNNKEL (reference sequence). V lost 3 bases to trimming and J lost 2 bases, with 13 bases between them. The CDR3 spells CASSQRPGANTEAFF. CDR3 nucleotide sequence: TGTGCCAGCAGCCAGCGGCCAGGGGCAAACACTGAAGCTTTCTTT.

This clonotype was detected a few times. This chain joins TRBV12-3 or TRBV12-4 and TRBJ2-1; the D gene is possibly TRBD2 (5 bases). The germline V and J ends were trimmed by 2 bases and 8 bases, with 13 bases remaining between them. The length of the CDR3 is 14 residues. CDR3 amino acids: CASSLWAGSDEQFF. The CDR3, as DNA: TGTGCCAGCAGTTTATGGGCGGGCTCGGATGAGCAGTTCTTC.

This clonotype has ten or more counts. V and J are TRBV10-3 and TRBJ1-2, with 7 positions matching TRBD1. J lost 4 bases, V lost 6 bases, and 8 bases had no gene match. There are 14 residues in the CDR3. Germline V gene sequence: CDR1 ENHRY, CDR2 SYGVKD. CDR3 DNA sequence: TGTGCCATCAGCTCCGGACAGGTATTCTATGGCTACACCTTC. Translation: CAISSGQVFYGYTF.

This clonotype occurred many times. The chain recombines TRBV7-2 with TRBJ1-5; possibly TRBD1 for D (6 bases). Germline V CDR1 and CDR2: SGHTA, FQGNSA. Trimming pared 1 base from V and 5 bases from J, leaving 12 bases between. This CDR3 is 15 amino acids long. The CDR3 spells CASSLGGDNYQPQHF. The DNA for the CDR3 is TGTGCCAGCAGCTTAGGGGGGGACAACTATCAGCCCCAGCATTTT.

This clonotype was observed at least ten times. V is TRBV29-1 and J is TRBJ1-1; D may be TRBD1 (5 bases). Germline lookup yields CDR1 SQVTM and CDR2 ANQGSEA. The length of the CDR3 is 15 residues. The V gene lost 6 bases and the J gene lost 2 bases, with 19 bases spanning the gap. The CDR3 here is CSVLAWGGFNTEAFF. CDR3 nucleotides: TGCAGCGTCCTCGCCTGGGGCGGTTTTAACACTGAAGCTTTCTTT.

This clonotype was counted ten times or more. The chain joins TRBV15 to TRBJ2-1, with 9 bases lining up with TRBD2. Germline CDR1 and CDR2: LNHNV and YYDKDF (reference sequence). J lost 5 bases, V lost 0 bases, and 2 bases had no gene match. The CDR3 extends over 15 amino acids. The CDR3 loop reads CATSREAGGNNEQFF. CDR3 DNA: TGTGCCACCAGCAGAGAAGCGGGGGGAAACAATGAGCAGTTCTTC.

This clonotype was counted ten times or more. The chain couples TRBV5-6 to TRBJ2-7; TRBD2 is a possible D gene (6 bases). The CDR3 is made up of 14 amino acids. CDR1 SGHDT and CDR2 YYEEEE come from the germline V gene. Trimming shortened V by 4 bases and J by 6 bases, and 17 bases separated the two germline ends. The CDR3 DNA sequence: TGTGCCAGCAGCCTCGGACTACATAATGGCGAGCAGTACTTC. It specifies CASSLGLHNGEQYF.

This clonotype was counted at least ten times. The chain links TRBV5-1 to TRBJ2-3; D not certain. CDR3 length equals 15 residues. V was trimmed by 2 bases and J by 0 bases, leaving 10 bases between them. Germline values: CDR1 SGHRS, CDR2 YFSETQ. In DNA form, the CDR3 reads TGCGCCAGCAGCTTATTCCAGGCGAGCACAGATACGCAGTATTTT. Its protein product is CASSLFQASTDTQYF.

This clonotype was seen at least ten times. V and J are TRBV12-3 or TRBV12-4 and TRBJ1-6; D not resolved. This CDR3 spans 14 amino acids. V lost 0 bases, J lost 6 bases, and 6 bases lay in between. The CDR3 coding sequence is TGTGCCAGCAGTTTAGCCTCAGTTAATTCACCCCTCCACTTT. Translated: CASSLASVNSPLHF.

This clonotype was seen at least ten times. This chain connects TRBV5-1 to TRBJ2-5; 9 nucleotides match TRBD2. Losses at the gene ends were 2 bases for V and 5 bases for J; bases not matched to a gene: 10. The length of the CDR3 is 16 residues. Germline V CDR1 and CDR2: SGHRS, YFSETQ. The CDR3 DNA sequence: TGCGCCAGCAGCTTCCGAACCCCCGGACTAGCGGAGACCCAGTACTTC. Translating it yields CASSFRTPGLAETQYF.

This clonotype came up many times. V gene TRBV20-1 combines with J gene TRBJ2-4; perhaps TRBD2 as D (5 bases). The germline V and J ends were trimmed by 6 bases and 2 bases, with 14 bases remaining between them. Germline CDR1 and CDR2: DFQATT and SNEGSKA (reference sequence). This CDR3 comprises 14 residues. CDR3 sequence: CSAQYWESKNIQYF. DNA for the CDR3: TGCAGTGCCCAATACTGGGAGTCCAAAAACATTCAGTACTTC.

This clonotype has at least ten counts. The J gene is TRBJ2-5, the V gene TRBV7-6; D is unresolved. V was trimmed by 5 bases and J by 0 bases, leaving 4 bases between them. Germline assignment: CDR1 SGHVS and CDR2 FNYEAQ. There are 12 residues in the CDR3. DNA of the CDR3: TGTGCCAGCAGCAGGTACCAAGAGACCCAGTACTTC. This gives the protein CASSRYQETQYF.

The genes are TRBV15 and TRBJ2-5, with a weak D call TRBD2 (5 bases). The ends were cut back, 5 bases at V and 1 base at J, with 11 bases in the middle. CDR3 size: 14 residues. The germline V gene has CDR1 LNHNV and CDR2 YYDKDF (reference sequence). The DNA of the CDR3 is TGTGCCACCAGCGTGTTCGGGGTCCAAGAGACCCAGTACTTC. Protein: CATSVFGVQETQYF.

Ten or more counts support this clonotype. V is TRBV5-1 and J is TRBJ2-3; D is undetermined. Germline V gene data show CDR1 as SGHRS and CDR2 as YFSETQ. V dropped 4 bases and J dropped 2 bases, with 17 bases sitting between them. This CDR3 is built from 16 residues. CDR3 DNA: TGCGCCAGCAGCCCACCGACACTCGGTACCACAGATACGCAGTATTTT. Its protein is CASSPPTLGTTDTQYF. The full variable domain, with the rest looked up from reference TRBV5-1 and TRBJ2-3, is KAGVTQTPRYLIKTRGQQVTLSCSPISGHRSVSWYQQTPGQGLQFLFEYFSETQRNKGNFPGRFSGRQFSNSRSEMNVSTLELGDSALYLCASSPPTLGTTDTQYFGPGTRLTVL.

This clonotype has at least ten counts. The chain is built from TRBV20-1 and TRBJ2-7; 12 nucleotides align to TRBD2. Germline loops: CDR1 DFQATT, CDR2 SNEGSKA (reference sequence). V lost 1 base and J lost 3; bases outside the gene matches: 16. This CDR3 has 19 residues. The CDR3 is CSARVGETLTSGSIYEQYF. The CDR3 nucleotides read TGCAGTGCTAGAGTTGGGGAAACACTGACTAGCGGGAGCATCTACGAGCAGTACTTC.

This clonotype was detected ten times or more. In DNA, the CDR3 is TGTGCCAGCTGTGACAGGGGGCTTCGAGATGAGCAGTTCTTC. Amino acid sequence: CASCDRGLRDEQFF. The chain couples TRBV28 to TRBJ2-1; TRBD1 matches at 10 bases. Per germline, CDR1 MDHEN and CDR2 SYDVKM. The junction had 9 bases not matched to a gene; V was cut back by 8 bases and J by 8 bases. This CDR3 has 14 amino acids. Full variable domain (outside the CDR3, taken from reference TRBV28 and TRBJ2-1): DVKVTQSSRYLVKRTGEKVFLECVQDMDHENMFWYRQDPGLGLRLIYFSYDVKMKEKGDIPEGYSVSREKKERFSLILESASTNQTSMYLCASCDRGLRDEQFFGPGTRLTVL.

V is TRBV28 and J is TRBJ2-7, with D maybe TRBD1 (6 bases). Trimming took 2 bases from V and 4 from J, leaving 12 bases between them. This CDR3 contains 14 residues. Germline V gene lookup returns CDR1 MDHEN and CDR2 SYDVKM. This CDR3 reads CASSLSQGNYEQYF. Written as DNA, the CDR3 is TGTGCCAGCAGTTTAAGTCAGGGGAATTACGAGCAGTACTTC.

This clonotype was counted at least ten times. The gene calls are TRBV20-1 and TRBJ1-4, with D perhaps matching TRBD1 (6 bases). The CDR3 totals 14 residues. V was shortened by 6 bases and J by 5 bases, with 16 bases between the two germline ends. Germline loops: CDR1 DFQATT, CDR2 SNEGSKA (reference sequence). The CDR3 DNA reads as TGCAGTGCGCCGGACAGTTTCCGGAATGAAAAACTGTTTTTT. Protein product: CSAPDSFRNEKLFF.

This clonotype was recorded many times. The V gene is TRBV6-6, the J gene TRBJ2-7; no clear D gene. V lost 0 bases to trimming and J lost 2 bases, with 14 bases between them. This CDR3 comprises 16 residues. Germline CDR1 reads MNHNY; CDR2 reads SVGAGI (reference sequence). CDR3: CASSYSTGQSTYEQYV. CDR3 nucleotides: TGTGCCAGCAGTTACTCTACGGGCCAGTCGACCTACGAGCAGTACGTC.

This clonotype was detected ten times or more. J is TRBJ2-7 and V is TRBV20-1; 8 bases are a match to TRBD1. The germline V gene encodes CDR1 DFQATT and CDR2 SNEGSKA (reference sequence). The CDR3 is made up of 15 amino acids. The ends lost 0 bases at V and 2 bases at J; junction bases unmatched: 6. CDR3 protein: CSARDDRGGAYEQYF. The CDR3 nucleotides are TGCAGTGCTAGAGACGACAGGGGTGGGGCCTACGAGCAGTACTTC.

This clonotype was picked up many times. The CDR3 protein is CASSASIAGENTGELFF. For the CDR3, the DNA is TGCGCCAGCAGCGCTTCGATAGCGGGAGAAAACACCGGGGAGCTGTTTTTT. The rearrangement links TRBV5-1 to TRBJ2-2, with TRBD2 matching 9 bases. The CDR3 is made up of 17 amino acids. Germline CDR1 reads SGHRS; CDR2 reads YFSETQ. V shed 4 bases and J 2 bases; nucleotides not matched to a gene: 9. Complete variable domain (other parts from reference TRBV5-1 and TRBJ2-2): KAGVTQTPRYLIKTRGQQVTLSCSPISGHRSVSWYQQTPGQGLQFLFEYFSETQRNKGNFPGRFSGRQFSNSRSEMNVSTLELGDSALYLCASSASIAGENTGELFFGEGSRLTVL.

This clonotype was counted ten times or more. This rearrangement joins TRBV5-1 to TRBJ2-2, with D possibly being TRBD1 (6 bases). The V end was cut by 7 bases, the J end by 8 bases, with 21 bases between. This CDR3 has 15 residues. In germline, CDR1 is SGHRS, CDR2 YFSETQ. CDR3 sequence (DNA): TGCGCCAGCCAAGATAGGACAGTTCTAAGAGGGGAGCTGTTTTTT. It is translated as CASQDRTVLRGELFF.